A selection of T cell receptor beta chains follows, all from one sample in a study of Graves' ophthalmopathy and Graves' hyperthyroidism. TCRdb called the multiplex PCR reads again in MiXCR, with one record for every CDR3 protein. Here the sample spans about 620,000 distinct CDR3 sequences, about 24% being singletons. The sequenced sample was peripheral blood. The receptors were sampled from a woman in her late teens or twenties with stable Graves' hyperthyroidism. Some clones in this sample may be carry-over from other donors' samples. The CDR3 runs from the conserved cysteine through the conserved F or W. The D gene is left open where the match is weak. The size field is filled for only some rows; it gives once, few, many or a size class.

cdr3_length: 16
v_call: TRBV6-1
d_call: TRBD1
j_call: TRBJ2-5
clone_size: many
cdr3_aa: CASSEIGTVYQETQYF
cdr3_nt: TGTGCCAGCAGTGAGATTGGGACAGTCTACCAAGAGACCCAGTACTTC

cdr3_length: 13
v_call: TRBV10-1
d_call: NA
j_call: TRBJ1-2
clone_size: many
cdr3_aa: CASSHSSNYGYTF
cdr3_nt: TGCGCCAGCAGTCATAGCTCTAACTATGGCTACACCTTC

cdr3_length: 15
v_call: TRBV5-1
d_call: NA
j_call: TRBJ2-2
clone_size: many
cdr3_aa: CASSLEGTNTGELFF
cdr3_nt: TGCGCCAGCAGCTTGGAGGGAACGAACACCGGGGAGCTGTTTTTT

cdr3_length: 13
v_call: TRBV4-1
d_call: TRBD1
j_call: TRBJ2-7
clone_size: many
cdr3_aa: CASSQGTGYEQYF
cdr3_nt: TGCGCCAGCAGCCAAGGGACAGGCTACGAGCAGTACTTC

cdr3_length: 15
v_call: TRBV5-1
d_call: TRBD1
j_call: TRBJ1-6
clone_size: few
cdr3_aa: CASSSFPGQDSPLHF
cdr3_nt: TGCGCCAGCAGCTCCTTTCCCGGACAGGATTCACCCCTCCACTTT

cdr3_length: 14
v_call: TRBV3-1
d_call: NA
j_call: TRBJ1-2
clone_size: NA
cdr3_aa: CASSQVAGSDGYTF
cdr3_nt: TGTGCCAGCAGCCAAGTTGCAGGGTCGGACGGCTACACCTTC

cdr3_length: 14
v_call: TRBV15
d_call: NA
j_call: TRBJ1-2
clone_size: NA
cdr3_aa: CATSRGGDGYGYTF
cdr3_nt: TGTGCCACCAGCAGAGGCGGGGACGGCTATGGCTACACCTTC

cdr3_length: 15
v_call: TRBV7-8
d_call: TRBD1
j_call: TRBJ2-5
clone_size: many
cdr3_aa: CASSPGTADSETQYF
cdr3_nt: TGTGCCAGCAGCCCTGGGACAGCAGACTCCGAGACCCAGTACTTC

cdr3_length: 15
v_call: TRBV20-1
d_call: TRBD2
j_call: TRBJ2-5
clone_size: many
cdr3_aa: CSARGLAGAGETQYF
cdr3_nt: TGCAGTGCTAGGGGACTAGCGGGAGCGGGAGAGACCCAGTACTTC

cdr3_length: 14
v_call: TRBV12-5
d_call: TRBD1
j_call: TRBJ2-7
clone_size: NA
cdr3_aa: CASGPWDRAYEQYF
cdr3_nt: TGTGCTAGTGGTCCGTGGGACAGAGCATACGAGCAGTACTTC

cdr3_length: 13
v_call: TRBV6-2/TRBV6-3
d_call: TRBD2
j_call: TRBJ2-5
clone_size: many
cdr3_aa: CASSLAGVKTQYF
cdr3_nt: TGTGCCAGCAGTCTAGCGGGAGTTAAGACCCAGTACTTC

cdr3_length: 17
v_call: TRBV19
d_call: NA
j_call: TRBJ2-2
clone_size: NA
cdr3_aa: CASSRISGDLKTGELFF
cdr3_nt: TGTGCCAGTAGTAGGATATCTGGGGACTTAAAAACCGGGGAGCTGTTTTTT

cdr3_length: 13
v_call: TRBV6-1
d_call: NA
j_call: TRBJ2-4
clone_size: few
cdr3_aa: CASSAKAKNIQYF
cdr3_nt: TGTGCCAGCAGTGCGAAAGCCAAAAACATTCAGTACTTC

cdr3_length: 15
v_call: TRBV13
d_call: NA
j_call: TRBJ2-7
clone_size: NA
cdr3_aa: CASSSTGTRDYEQYF
cdr3_nt: TGTGCCAGCAGCAGCACTGGGACACGCGACTACGAGCAGTACTTC

cdr3_length: 17
v_call: TRBV20-1
d_call: TRBD2
j_call: TRBJ2-5
clone_size: many
cdr3_aa: CSARAVSSGRFWETQYF
cdr3_nt: TGCAGTGCTAGAGCCGTGTCTAGCGGGAGGTTTTGGGAGACCCAGTACTTC